Presented here are 9 T cell receptor beta chains from one specimen sequenced in a study of vaccination and CD4 T cells after COVID-19 (dated by TCRdb to between 2022 and 2023). Interpreted using the paper, the treatment or condition label stands for: approximately nine-day PBMC culture with coronavirus spike peptide pools or control peptides (ViraFEST assay). CD4+ T cells from unexposed donors were collected before the COVID-19 pandemic (2011-2018). No antigen is known for these receptors. The receptor library was made with PCR. These reads were obtained on an Illumina iSeq 100. At the Johns Hopkins FTIC core, DNA from the cultured CD4+ T cells underwent TCR sequencing with the Oncomine TCR Beta short-read assay. Using fastp trimming at Q25 and MiXCR clonotype assembly, TCRdb reanalyzed the public sequencing data and kept in-frame beta chains. Rows are combined by CDR3 protein, so each entry shows the most common genes and DNA. This sample gives 5,500 to 6,500 distinct CDR3 sequences in total; roughly 27% of them show up just once. The ten biggest clones cover under 20% of the sample.

Material for sequencing was CD4+ T cells from blood, cultured in vitro. These receptor sequences come from a human donor in good health.

The V and J genes are TRBV9 and TRBJ1-2, with 7 positions matching TRBD1. Trimming cost V 3 bases and J 5 bases; bases outside gene matches: 7. CDR1 and CDR2 (germline): SGDLS, YYNGEE. The CDR3 has 14 amino acids. CDR3 DNA: TGTGCCAGCAGCGAAGGGACAGACAGATATGGCTACACCTTC. Translating gives CASSEGTDRYGYTF.

The rearrangement joins TRBV10-2 to TRBJ1-1; D remains ambiguous. The germline gives CDR1 WSHSY, CDR2 SAAADI. The V end lost 3 bases, the J end lost 0 bases, and 8 bases lay between the germline ends. CDR3 length: 14 amino acids. CDR3 protein: CASSEEFMNTEAFF. CDR3 nucleotides: TGCGCCAGCAGTGAAGAGTTTATGAACACTGAAGCTTTCTTT.

The chain links TRBV6-2 or TRBV6-3 to TRBJ2-1, with D perhaps TRBD1 (6 bases). V lost 1 base and J lost 5, with 12 bases in between. In germline, CDR1 is MNHEY, CDR2 SVGEGT. The CDR3 length is 15 residues. This chain's CDR3 is CASSYLGQSNNEQFF. CDR3 nucleotide sequence: TGTGCCAGCAGTTACTTAGGACAGAGTAACAATGAGCAGTTCTTC.

Only a few counts were recorded for this clonotype. The chain couples TRBV10-3 to TRBJ1-5; D is unclear. The germline gives CDR1 ENHRY, CDR2 SYGVKD. V shed 8 bases and J shed 3 bases, with 11 bases lying between them. The CDR3 is made up of 13 amino acids. CDR3 loop: CAIRSMDNQPQHF. CDR3 coding DNA: TGTGCCATCCGGTCGATGGACAATCAGCCCCAGCATTTT.

CDR3 sequence: CASRTLDRGQPQHF. The DNA for the CDR3 is TGTGCCAGCAGAACCCTGGACAGGGGACAGCCCCAGCATTTT. The chain carries TRBV7-3 and TRBJ1-5, with TRBD1 matching 9 bases. The J segment lost 7 bases and the V segment lost 6 bases, leaving 7 bases of the junction unmatched. Germline CDR1 reads SGHTA; CDR2 reads FQGTGA. The CDR3 contains 14 residues.

CDR3 nucleotide sequence: TGTGCCAGCAGCTTCGGACAGCCCACAGATACGCAGTATTTT. This sequence encodes CASSFGQPTDTQYF. The chain carries TRBV7-3 and TRBJ2-3, with D tentatively TRBD1 (6 bases). The CDR3 has 14 residues. Trimming left V 3 bases short and J 2 bases short, with 9 bases between. Per germline, CDR1 SGHTA and CDR2 FQGTGA. Drawing the rest from reference TRBV7-3 and TRBJ2-3, the complete variable domain is GAGVSQTPSNKVTEKGKYVELRCDPISGHTALYWYRQSLGQGPEFLIYFQGTGAADDSGLPNDRFFAVRPEGSVSTLKIQRTERGDSAVYLCASSFGQPTDTQYFGPGTRLTVL.

This clonotype was observed a few times. The rearrangement links TRBV29-1 to TRBJ1-1; 12 bases line up with TRBD1. The ends lost 4 bases at V and 7 bases at J; junction bases unmatched: 4. Germline CDR1 reads SQVTM; CDR2 reads ANQGSEA. The CDR3 totals 13 residues. Here the CDR3 reads CSVAGTGGFEAFF. As DNA, the CDR3 is TGCAGCGTTGCCGGGACAGGGGGCTTTGAAGCTTTCTTT.

This clonotype is medium-sized. The rearrangement uses TRBV15 and TRBJ1-1; D possibly corresponds to TRBD1 (6 bases). Germline V gene sequence: CDR1 LNHNV, CDR2 YYDKDF (reference sequence). CDR3 length: 13 amino acids. Trimming pared 0 bases from V and 4 bases from J, leaving 6 bases between. The DNA of the CDR3 is TGTGCCACCAGCAGAGAAGGGGGCACTGAAGCTTTCTTT. It codes for CATSREGGTEAFF.

This clonotype was observed a few times. J is TRBJ2-3 and V is TRBV7-2; no firm D call. The germline V gene encodes CDR1 SGHTA and CDR2 FQGNSA. V was shortened by 5 bases and J by 2 bases, with 8 bases between the two germline ends. The CDR3 length is 13 residues. CDR3 amino acids: CASSRGPTDTQYF. The CDR3 DNA is TGTGCCAGCAGCCGCGGCCCCACAGATACGCAGTATTTT.